This T cell receptor beta chain emerged from a study of cytomegalovirus exposure and HLA in healthy donors. As for the study in general: Genotyping showed around four fifths of a few hundred donors falling in the Caucasian-associated ancestry cluster.

This CDR3 has 17 residues. V was clipped by 0 bases and J by 7 bases; unmatched bases: 8. Per germline, CDR1 LGHNA and CDR2 YSLEER. Study outcomes and limitations: In vitro, three CMV-associated chains proved specific for CMV antigens. The study listed some 160 cytomegalovirus-associated TCR beta chains. Segments of the TCR beta V type were, in most cases, productive about 87% or about 30% of the time in an earlier analysis.

To note about this clone: The target antigen is unknown.

The PCR contained 60 Vbeta and 13 Jbeta primers. Assay used: immunoSEQ multiplex PCR; TCRdb lists only in-frame clones, some missing. The sample has 150,000 to 200,000 clones; around 90% are singletons. This chain connects TRBV4-3 to TRBJ2-2; 10 nucleotides agree with TRBD2. The clonotype comes from a woman aged 18-29 years in good health and CMV-seronegative. Sequencing was done on a sample of PBMCs. DNA of the CDR3: TGCGCCAGCAGCCAAGATTCTATTCGGACTAGCGGCGGGGAGCTGTTTTTT. Amino acids: CASSQDSIRTSGGELFF.